This T cell receptor (beta chain) was captured in a study of T cells after somatic rescue of genetic block. TCRdb's copy holds only in-frame clones and misses some; the assay was immunoSEQ multiplex PCR. The table has tens of thousands of clones, approximately 91% seen once. This CDR3 comprises 12 residues. Germline V gene lookup returns CDR1 SNHLY and CDR2 FYNNEI. V lost 7 bases and J 0 bases, leaving 7 bases between the germline ends. V gene TRBV2 combines with J gene TRBJ2-7; D may be TRBD1 (6 bases). The source material was peripheral blood mononuclear cells (PBMCs). The receptor was isolated from a man younger than 40. CDR3 amino acids: CASMGASYEQYF. CDR3 DNA sequence: TGTGCCAGCATGGGGGCCTCCTACGAGCAGTACTTC.